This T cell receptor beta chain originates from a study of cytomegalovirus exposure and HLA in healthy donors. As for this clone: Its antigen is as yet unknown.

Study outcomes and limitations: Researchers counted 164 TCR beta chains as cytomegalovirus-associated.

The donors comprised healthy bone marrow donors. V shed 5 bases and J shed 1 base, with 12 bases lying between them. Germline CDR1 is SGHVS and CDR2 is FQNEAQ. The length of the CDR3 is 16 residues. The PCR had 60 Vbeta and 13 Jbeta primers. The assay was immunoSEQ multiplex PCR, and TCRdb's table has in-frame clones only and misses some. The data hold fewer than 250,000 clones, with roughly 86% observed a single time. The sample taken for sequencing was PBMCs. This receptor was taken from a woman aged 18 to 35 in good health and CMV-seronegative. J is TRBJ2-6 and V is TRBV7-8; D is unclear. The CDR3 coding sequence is TGTGCCAGCAGCGTCGGCGTGACTTCTGGGGCCAACGTCCTGACTTTC. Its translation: CASSVGVTSGANVLTF.